The 3 T cell receptor beta chains below all came from one sample that was sequenced in a study of T cells in Graves' hyperthyroidism and ophthalmopathy. RNA transcripts yielded amplified TCR beta CDR3 regions. An initial round of RT-PCR targeting the TCR CDR3 relied on the HTBI primer set. MiXCR, run by TCRdb on the multiplex PCR reads, gives a single entry per CDR3 protein. Of 500,000 to 750,000 distinct CDR3 sequences listed, under 60% were seen once; the top ten hold more than 7.5%. The sequenced sample consisted of peripheral blood or thyroid tissue (not recorded which). Source of these receptors: a woman under 30 with Graves' hyperthyroidism.

The DNA for the CDR3 is TGTGCCATCAGTGAGGGACTCTCAACGGACACTGAAGCTTTCTTT. It translates to CAISEGLSTDTEAFF. The genes are TRBV10-3 and TRBJ1-1; no clear D. Germline V lookup: CDR1 ENHRY, CDR2 SYGVKD. V dropped 2 bases and J dropped 3 bases, with 13 bases sitting between them. The CDR3 runs to 15 residues.

This clonotype was found a few times. This chain connects TRBV7-6 to TRBJ2-5; TRBD2 agrees at 9 bases. Germline V lookup: CDR1 SGHVS, CDR2 FNYEAQ. Unmatched junction bases numbered 11, after V lost 7 bases and J lost 5 bases. The CDR3 is made up of 15 amino acids. In nucleotides, the CDR3 is TGTGCCAGCACCCCAGTGTTAGCGGGAGTTGAGACCCAGTACTTC. Its protein is CASTPVLAGVETQYF.

The V and J genes are TRBV12-3 or TRBV12-4 and TRBJ1-5, with D possibly matching TRBD1 (5 bases). Trimming removed 5 bases from V and 6 bases from J, with 11 bases in between. The CDR3 runs to 13 residues. CDR3 in DNA: TGTGCCAGCAGTCCGGGACCGATTCAGCCCCAGCATTTT. Amino acid sequence: CASSPGPIQPQHF.